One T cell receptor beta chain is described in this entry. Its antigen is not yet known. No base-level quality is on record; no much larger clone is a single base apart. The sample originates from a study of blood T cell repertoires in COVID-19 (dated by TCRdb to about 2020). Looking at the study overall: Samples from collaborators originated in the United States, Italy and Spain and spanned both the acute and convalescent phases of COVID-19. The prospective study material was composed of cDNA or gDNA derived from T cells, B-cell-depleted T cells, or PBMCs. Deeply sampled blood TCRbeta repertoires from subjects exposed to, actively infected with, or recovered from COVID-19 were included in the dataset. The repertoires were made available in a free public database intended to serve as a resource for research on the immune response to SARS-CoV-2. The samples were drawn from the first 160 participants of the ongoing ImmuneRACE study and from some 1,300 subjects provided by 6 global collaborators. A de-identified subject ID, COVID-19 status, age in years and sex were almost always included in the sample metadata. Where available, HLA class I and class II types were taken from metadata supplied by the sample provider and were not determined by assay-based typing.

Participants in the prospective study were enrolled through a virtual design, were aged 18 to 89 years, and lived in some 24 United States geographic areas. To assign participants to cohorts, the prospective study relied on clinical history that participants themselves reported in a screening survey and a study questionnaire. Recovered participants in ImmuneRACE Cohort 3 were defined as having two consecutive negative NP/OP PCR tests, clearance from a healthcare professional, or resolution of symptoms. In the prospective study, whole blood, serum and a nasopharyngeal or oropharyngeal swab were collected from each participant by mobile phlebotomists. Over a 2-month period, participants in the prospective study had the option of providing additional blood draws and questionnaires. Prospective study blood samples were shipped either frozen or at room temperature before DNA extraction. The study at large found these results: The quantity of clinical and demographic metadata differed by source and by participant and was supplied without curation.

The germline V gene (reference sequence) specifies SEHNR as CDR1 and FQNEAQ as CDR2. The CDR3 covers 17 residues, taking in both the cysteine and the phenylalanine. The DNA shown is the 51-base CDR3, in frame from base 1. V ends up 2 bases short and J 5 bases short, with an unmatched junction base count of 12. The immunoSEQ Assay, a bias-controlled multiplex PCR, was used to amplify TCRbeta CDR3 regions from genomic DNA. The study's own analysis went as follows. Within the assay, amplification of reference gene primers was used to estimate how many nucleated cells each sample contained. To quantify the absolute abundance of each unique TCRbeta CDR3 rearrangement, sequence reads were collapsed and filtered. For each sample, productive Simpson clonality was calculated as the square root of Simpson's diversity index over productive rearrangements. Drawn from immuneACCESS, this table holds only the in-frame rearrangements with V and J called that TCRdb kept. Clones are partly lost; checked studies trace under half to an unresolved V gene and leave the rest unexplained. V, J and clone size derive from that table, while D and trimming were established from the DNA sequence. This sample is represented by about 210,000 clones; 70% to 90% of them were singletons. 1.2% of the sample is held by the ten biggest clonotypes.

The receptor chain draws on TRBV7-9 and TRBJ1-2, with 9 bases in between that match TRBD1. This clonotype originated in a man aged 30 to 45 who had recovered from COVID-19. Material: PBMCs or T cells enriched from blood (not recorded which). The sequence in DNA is TGTGCCAGCAGCTTACCCTGGGGGACAGGGTTTGGGTATGGCTACACCTTC. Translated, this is CASSLPWGTGFGYGYTF.